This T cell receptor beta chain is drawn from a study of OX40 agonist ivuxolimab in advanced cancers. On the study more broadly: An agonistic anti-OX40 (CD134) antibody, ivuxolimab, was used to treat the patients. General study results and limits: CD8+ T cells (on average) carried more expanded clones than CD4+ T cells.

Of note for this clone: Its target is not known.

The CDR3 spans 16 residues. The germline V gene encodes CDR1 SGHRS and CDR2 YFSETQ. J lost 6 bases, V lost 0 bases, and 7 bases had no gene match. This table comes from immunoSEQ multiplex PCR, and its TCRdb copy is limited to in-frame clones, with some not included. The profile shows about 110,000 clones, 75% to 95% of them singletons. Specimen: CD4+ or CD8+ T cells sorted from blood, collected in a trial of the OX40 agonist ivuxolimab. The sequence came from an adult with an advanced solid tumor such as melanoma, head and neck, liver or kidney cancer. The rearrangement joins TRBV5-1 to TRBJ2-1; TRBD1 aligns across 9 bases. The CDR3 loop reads CASSLAWTGASNEQFF. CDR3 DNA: TGCGCCAGCAGCTTGGCGTGGACAGGGGCTTCCAATGAGCAGTTCTTC. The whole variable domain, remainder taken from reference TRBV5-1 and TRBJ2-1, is KAGVTQTPRYLIKTRGQQVTLSCSPISGHRSVSWYQQTPGQGLQFLFEYFSETQRNKGNFPGRFSGRQFSNSRSEMNVSTLELGDSALYLCASSLAWTGASNEQFFGPGTRLTVL.